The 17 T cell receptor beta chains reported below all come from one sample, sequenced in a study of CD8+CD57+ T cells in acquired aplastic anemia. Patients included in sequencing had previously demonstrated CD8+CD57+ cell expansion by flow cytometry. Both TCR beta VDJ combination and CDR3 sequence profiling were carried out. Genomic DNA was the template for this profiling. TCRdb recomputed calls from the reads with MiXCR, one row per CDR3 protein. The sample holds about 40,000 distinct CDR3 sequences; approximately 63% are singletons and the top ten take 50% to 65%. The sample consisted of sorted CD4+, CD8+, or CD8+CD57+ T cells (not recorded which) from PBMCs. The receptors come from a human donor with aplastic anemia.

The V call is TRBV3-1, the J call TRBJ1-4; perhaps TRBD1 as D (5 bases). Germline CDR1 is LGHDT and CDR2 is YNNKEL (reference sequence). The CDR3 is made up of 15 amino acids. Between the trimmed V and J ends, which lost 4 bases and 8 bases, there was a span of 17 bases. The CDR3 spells CASSPGTPSREKLFF. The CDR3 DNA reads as TGTGCCAGCAGCCCCGGGACCCCCAGTCGGGAAAAACTGTTTTTT.

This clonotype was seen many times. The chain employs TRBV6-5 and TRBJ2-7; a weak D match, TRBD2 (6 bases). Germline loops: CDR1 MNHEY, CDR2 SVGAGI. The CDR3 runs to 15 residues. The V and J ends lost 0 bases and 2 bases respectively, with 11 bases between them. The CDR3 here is CASSYSAASAYEQYF. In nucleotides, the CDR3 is TGTGCCAGCAGTTACTCGGCGGCTAGCGCCTACGAGCAGTACTTC.

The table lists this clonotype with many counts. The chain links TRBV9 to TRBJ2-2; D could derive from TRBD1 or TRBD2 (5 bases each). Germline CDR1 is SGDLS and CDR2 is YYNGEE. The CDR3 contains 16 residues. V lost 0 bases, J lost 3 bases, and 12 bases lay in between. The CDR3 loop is CASSVAGGSDTGELFF. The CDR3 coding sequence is TGTGCCAGCAGCGTAGCTGGGGGTTCGGACACCGGGGAGCTGTTTTTT.

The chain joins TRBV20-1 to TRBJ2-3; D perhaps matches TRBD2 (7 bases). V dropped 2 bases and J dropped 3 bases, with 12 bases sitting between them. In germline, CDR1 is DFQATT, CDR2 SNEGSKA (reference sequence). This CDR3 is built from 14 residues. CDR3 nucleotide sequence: TGCAGTGCTAGACTGGGGGGGCAGACAGATACGCAGTATTTT. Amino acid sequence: CSARLGGQTDTQYF.

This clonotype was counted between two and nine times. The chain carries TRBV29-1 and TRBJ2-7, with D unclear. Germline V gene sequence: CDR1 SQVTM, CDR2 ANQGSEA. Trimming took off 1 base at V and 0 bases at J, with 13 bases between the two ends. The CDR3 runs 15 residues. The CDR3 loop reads CSVEVQTASSYEQYF. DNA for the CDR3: TGCAGCGTTGAAGTGCAAACAGCGAGCTCCTACGAGCAGTACTTC.

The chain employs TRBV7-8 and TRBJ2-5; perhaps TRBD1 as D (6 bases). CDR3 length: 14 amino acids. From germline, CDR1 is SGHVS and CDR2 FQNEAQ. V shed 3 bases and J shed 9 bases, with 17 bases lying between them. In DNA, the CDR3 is TGTGCCAGCAGCTTTACAGGGTTCGGTCAGCCCCAGTACTTC. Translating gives CASSFTGFGQPQYF.

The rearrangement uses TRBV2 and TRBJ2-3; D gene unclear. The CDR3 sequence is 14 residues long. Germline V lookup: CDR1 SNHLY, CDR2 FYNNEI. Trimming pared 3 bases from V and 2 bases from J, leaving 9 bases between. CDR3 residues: CASSDVGTTDTQYF. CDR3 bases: TGTGCCAGCAGTGACGTAGGTACCACAGATACGCAGTATTTT.

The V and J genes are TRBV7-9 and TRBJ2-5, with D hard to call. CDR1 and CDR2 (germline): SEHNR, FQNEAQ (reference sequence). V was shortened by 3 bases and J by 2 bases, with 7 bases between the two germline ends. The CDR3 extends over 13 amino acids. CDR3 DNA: TGTGCCAGCAGCTTCGGGCTTCAAGAGACCCAGTACTTC. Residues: CASSFGLQETQYF.

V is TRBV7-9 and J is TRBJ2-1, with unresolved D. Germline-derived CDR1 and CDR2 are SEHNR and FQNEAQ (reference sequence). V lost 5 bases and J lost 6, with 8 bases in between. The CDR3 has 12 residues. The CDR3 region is CASSHPGNEQFF. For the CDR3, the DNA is TGTGCCAGCAGCCACCCGGGCAATGAGCAGTTCTTC.

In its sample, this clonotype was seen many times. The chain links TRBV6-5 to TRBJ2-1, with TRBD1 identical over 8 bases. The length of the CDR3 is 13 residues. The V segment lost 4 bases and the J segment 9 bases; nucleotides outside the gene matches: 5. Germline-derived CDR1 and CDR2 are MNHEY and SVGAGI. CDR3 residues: CASSLGQGFEQFF. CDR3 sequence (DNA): TGTGCCAGCAGTTTAGGACAGGGCTTTGAGCAGTTCTTC.

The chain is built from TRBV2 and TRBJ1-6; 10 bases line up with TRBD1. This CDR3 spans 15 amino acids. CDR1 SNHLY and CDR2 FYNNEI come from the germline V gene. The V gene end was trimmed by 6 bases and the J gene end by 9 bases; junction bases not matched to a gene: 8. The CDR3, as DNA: TGTGCCAGCAGAGACTTCCGGGACAGGGGTTCACCCCTCCACTTT. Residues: CASRDFRDRGSPLHF. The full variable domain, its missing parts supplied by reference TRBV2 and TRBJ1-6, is EPEVTQTPSHQVTQMGQEVILRCVPISNHLYFYWYRQILGQKVEFLVSFYNNEISEKSEIFDDQFSVERPDGSNFTLKIRSTKLEDSAMYFCASRDFRDRGSPLHFGNGTRLTVT.

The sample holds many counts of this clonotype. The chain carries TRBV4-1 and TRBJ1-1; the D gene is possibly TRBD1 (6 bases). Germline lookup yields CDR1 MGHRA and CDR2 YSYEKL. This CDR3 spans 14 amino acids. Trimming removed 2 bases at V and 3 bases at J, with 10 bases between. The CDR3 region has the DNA TGCGCCAGCAGCCAACGACCAGGGGACACTGAAGCTTTCTTT. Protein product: CASSQRPGDTEAFF.

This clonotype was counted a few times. DNA of the CDR3: TGTGCCAGCAGCTTAGGGCGGGGTGAGCAGTTCTTC. Its translation: CASSLGRGEQFF. This chain links TRBV7-6 with TRBJ2-1; possibly TRBD2 for D (6 bases). The CDR3 is made up of 12 amino acids. CDR1 is SGHVS, CDR2 FNYEAQ, per germline. V was trimmed by 1 base and J by 9 bases, leaving 7 bases between them.

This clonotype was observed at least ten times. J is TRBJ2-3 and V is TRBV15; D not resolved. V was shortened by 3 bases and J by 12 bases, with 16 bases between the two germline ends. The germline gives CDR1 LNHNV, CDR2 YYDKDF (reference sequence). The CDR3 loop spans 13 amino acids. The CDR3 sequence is CATSSQLAADQYF. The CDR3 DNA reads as TGTGCCACCAGCAGCCAACTGGCGGCGGATCAGTATTTT.

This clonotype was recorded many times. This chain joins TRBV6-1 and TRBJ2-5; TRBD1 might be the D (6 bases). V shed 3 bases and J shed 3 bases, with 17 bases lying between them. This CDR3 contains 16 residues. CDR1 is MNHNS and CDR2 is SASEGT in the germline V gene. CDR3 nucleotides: TGTGCCAGCAGTGATTTAGGGGGTTCCGGGGAAGAGACCCAGTACTTC. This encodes CASSDLGGSGEETQYF.

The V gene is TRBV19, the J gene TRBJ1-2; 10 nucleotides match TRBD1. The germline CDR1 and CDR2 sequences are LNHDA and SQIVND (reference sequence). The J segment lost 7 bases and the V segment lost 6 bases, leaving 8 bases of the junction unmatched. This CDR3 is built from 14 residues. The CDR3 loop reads CASSDRDRGPGYTF. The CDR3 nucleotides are TGTGCCAGTAGCGACCGGGACAGGGGTCCTGGCTACACCTTC.

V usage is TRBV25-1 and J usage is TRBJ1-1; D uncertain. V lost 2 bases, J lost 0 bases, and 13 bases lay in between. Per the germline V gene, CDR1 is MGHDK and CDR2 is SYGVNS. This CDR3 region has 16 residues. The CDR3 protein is CASSETATSMNTEAFF. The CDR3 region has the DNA TGTGCCAGCAGTGAAACGGCCACGTCCATGAACACTGAAGCTTTCTTT.